The 28 T cell receptor beta chains below all came from one sample that was sequenced in a study of CD8 T cells in ankylosing spondylitis. Study-wide results and limits: Seemingly distinctive of ankylosing spondylitis blood was a TCR beta motif formed by eight highly homologous variants.

TCRdb called the 5' RACE reads again in MiXCR, with one record for every CDR3 protein. Of a few hundred thousand distinct CDR3 sequences in the sample, roughly 18% were seen once. The antigens for these receptors are not known. Specimen: blood, either unsorted or a sorted T cell fraction (not recorded which). Source of these receptors: a male donor with ankylosing spondylitis.

The J gene is TRBJ1-2, the V gene TRBV19; no definite D call. Trimming left V 3 bases short and J 0 bases short, with 8 bases between. The CDR3 sequence is 14 residues long. Per germline, CDR1 LNHDA and CDR2 SQIVND (reference sequence). CDR3: CASSIWNPNYGYTF. In DNA, the CDR3 is TGTGCCAGTAGTATCTGGAACCCTAACTATGGCTACACCTTC. Combining the CDR3 with reference TRBV19 and TRBJ1-2 gives the whole variable domain DGGITQSPKYLFRKEGQNVTLSCEQNLNHDAMYWYRQDPGQGLRLIYYSQIVNDFQKGDIAEGYSVSREKKESFPLTVTSAQKNPTAFYLCASSIWNPNYGYTFGSGTRLTVV.

This clonotype came up a few times. This chain uses TRBV7-6 with TRBJ2-1; 7 positions match TRBD2. Looked up from germline, CDR1 is SGHVS and CDR2 is FNYEAQ. The CDR3 contains 14 residues. The trim removed 4 bases at V and 4 bases at J, leaving 4 bases unmatched. The CDR3 bases are TGTGCCAGCAGCTCCGGGACTAAATACAATGAGCAGTTCTTC. This encodes CASSSGTKYNEQFF.

This clonotype was observed a handful of times. The chain uses TRBV5-1 and TRBJ2-3; 15 bases agree with TRBD2. Germline V gene data show CDR1 as SGHRS and CDR2 as YFSETQ. The V gene end was trimmed by 4 bases and the J gene end by 5 bases; junction bases not matched to a gene: 11. The CDR3 has 18 residues. CDR3 amino acids: CASSAGLAGGPVVDTQYF. For the CDR3, the DNA is TGCGCCAGCAGCGCAGGACTAGCGGGGGGGCCAGTAGTAGATACGCAGTATTTT.

This clonotype was observed many times. The chain employs TRBV29-1 and TRBJ2-7; TRBD2 is a possible D gene (5 bases). Germline assignment: CDR1 SQVTM and CDR2 ANQGSEA. The V end lost 7 bases, the J end lost 3 bases, and 10 bases lay between the germline ends. The CDR3 totals 11 residues. The CDR3 spells CSATRGYEQYF. CDR3 DNA: TGCAGCGCAACCCGGGGCTACGAGCAGTACTTC.

The V gene is TRBV12-3 or TRBV12-4, the J gene TRBJ1-3, with unresolved D. Trimming took 1 base from V and 6 from J, leaving 10 bases between them. The CDR3 runs 14 residues. The CDR3 DNA follows: TGTGCCAGCAGTTTAGGAAGATTTGAAAACACCATATATTTT. It yields the protein CASSLGRFENTIYF.

This chain joins TRBV24-1 and TRBJ1-5, with TRBD1 identical over 7 bases. The trim removed 4 bases at V and 5 bases at J, leaving 10 bases unmatched. The germline CDR1 and CDR2 sequences are KGHDR and SFDVKD. The CDR3 is made up of 16 amino acids. The CDR3 nucleotides are TGTGCCACCAGTGAGAGGGAACAGGGGCTCGATCAGCCCCAGCATTTT. It encodes CATSEREQGLDQPQHF.

This clonotype has more than one count but fewer than ten. The rearrangement joins TRBV30 to TRBJ2-3, with D possibly TRBD1 on 5 matching bases. Germline V CDR1 and CDR2: GTSNPN, SVGIG (reference sequence). There are 14 residues in the CDR3. V was trimmed by 3 bases and J by 3 bases, leaving 13 bases between them. CDR3 sequence (DNA): TGTGCCTGGAGACCTTCAGGGATGACAGATACGCAGTATTTT. It codes for CAWRPSGMTDTQYF.

This clonotype has more than one count but fewer than ten. This chain joins TRBV25-1 and TRBJ2-1, with TRBD1 matching 7 bases. The CDR3 is 14 residues long. The ends lost 3 bases at V and 2 bases at J; junction bases unmatched: 1. Germline values: CDR1 MGHDK, CDR2 SYGVNS. This CDR3 reads CASSEGTAYNEQFF. CDR3 DNA: TGTGCCAGCAGTGAGGGGACAGCCTACAATGAGCAGTTCTTC.

To note about this clonotype: Here the CDR3 omits its conserved ending phenylalanine or tryptophan, so a read error is the likely source. V and J are TRBV9 and TRBJ2-7; D is possibly TRBD2 (6 bases). The CDR3 length is 13 residues. Between the trimmed V and J ends, which lost 0 bases and 6 bases, there was a span of 10 bases. CDR1 SGDLS and CDR2 YYNGEE come from the germline V gene. The CDR3 protein is CASSVAGDGEQYL. CDR3 DNA sequence: TGTGCCAGCAGCGTAGCGGGGGATGGCGAGCAGTACCTC.

This clonotype was found many times. This rearrangement joins TRBV12-3 or TRBV12-4 to TRBJ2-7; perhaps TRBD1 as D (6 bases). Trimming left V 5 bases short and J 0 bases short, with 11 bases between. The CDR3 extends over 14 amino acids. In nucleotides, the CDR3 is TGTGCCAGCAGTCCGGACAGCTCCTCCTACGAGCAGTACTTC. It translates to CASSPDSSSYEQYF.

The CDR3 is CATLEPSTGLNTEAFF. CDR3 coding DNA: TGTGCCACCTTGGAGCCCTCGACAGGGCTTAACACTGAAGCTTTCTTT. V usage is TRBV24-1 and J usage is TRBJ1-1; 7 nucleotides align to TRBD1. The CDR3 sequence is 16 residues long. The germline V gene has CDR1 KGHDR and CDR2 SFDVKD. With 9 bases clipped from V and 2 bases from J, the junction kept 14 bases outside the gene matches.

The genes are TRBV2 and TRBJ1-1; unclear D gene. Trimming pared 2 bases from V and 6 bases from J, leaving 13 bases between. Germline V CDR1 and CDR2: SNHLY, FYNNEI. The CDR3 runs 14 residues. CDR3: CASSELAASPEAFF. CDR3 sequence (DNA): TGTGCCAGCAGTGAACTGGCGGCATCCCCTGAAGCTTTCTTT.

This clonotype was detected many times. The chain has TRBV29-1 and TRBJ1-5, with 7 nucleotides matching TRBD1. V gave up 6 bases and J gave up 4 bases; unmatched junction bases: 6. CDR1 SQVTM and CDR2 ANQGSEA come from the germline V gene. The CDR3 totals 13 residues. CDR3 in DNA: TGCAGCGTAAGGACAGGAGCTAATCAGCCCCAGCATTTT. It specifies CSVRTGANQPQHF. Supplemented by reference TRBV29-1 and TRBJ1-5, the full variable domain reads SAVISQKPSRDICQRGTSLTIQCQVDSQVTMMFWYRQQPGQSLTLIATANQGSEATYESGFVIDKFPISRPNLTFSTLTVSNMSPEDSSIYLCSVRTGANQPQHFGDGTRLSIL.

The V and J genes are TRBV11-2 and TRBJ2-2; the match to TRBD2 covers 11 bases. V was pared by 3 bases and J by 5 bases, with 8 bases of the junction left unmatched. CDR1 and CDR2 from the germline V gene are SGHAT and FQNNGV. The CDR3 covers 17 residues. CDR3 sequence: CASSFLIAGGKTGELFF. The CDR3 DNA reads TGTGCCAGCAGCTTCCTTATAGCGGGGGGGAAAACCGGGGAGCTGTTTTTT.

This clonotype showed up just a few times. The V call is TRBV4-3, the J call TRBJ2-7; 8 bases are shared with TRBD1. This CDR3 has 18 amino acids. After removal of 0 bases from V and 4 bases from J, the junction contained 14 bases not matched to a gene. Germline CDR1 is LGHNA and CDR2 is YSLEER. The CDR3 loop reads CASSQDTDRARGLYEQYF. CDR3 bases: TGCGCCAGCAGCCAAGATACGGACAGGGCGAGGGGATTATACGAGCAGTACTTC.

This clonotype came up a few times. V usage is TRBV18 and J usage is TRBJ2-3, with D tentatively TRBD2 (6 bases). Germline V gene data show CDR1 as KGHSH and CDR2 as LQKENI. The CDR3 extends over 18 amino acids. The V and J ends lost 2 bases and 2 bases respectively, with 20 bases between them. The CDR3 sequence is CASSPTARLGRYTDTQYF. The CDR3 DNA is TGTGCCAGCTCACCAACTGCAAGACTTGGGAGGTACACAGATACGCAGTATTTT.

This clonotype was seen only a few times. J is TRBJ1-2 and V is TRBV7-9; D is undetermined. Germline CDR1 is SEHNR and CDR2 is FQNEAQ (reference sequence). The V end lost 5 bases, the J end lost 3 bases, and 16 bases lay between the germline ends. This CDR3 region has 15 residues. As DNA, the CDR3 is TGTGCCAGCAGCCCAAGCGCCGGACGGGACTATGGCTACACCTTC. This translates into CASSPSAGRDYGYTF.

The CDR3 protein is CASSEAVKAYEQYF. The DNA for the CDR3 is TGTGCCAGCAGTGAAGCGGTGAAGGCCTACGAGCAGTACTTC. This chain connects TRBV2 to TRBJ2-7; D gene uncertain. V dropped 0 bases and J dropped 2 bases, with 8 bases sitting between them. The CDR3 spans 14 residues. Germline V gene lookup returns CDR1 SNHLY and CDR2 FYNNEI.

This clonotype was observed a few times. CDR3: CASSLYINEQFF. As DNA, the CDR3 is TGTGCCAGCAGTCTCTACATAAATGAGCAGTTCTTC. J is TRBJ2-1 and V is TRBV7-2; no clear D gene. The germline CDR1 and CDR2 sequences are SGHTA and FQGNSA. V was pared by 6 bases and J by 7 bases, with 10 bases between. This CDR3 is 12 amino acids long. The variable domain in full, completed from reference TRBV7-2 and TRBJ2-1, reads GAGVSQSPSNKVTEKGKDVELRCDPISGHTALYWYRQSLGQGLEFLIYFQGNSAPDKSGLPSDRFSAERTGGSVSTLTIQRTQQEDSAVYLCASSLYINEQFFGPGTRLTVL.

In DNA, the CDR3 is TGCGCCAGCAGCCAAGATGGGGACAGGGTGGCTTTCTTT. It encodes CASSQDGDRVAFF. V and J are TRBV4-1 and TRBJ1-1, with 9 bases fitting TRBD1. Germline CDR1 and CDR2: MGHRA and YSYEKL. The CDR3 totals 13 residues. The V segment lost 0 bases and the J segment 11 bases; nucleotides outside the gene matches: 4.

V usage is TRBV7-9 and J usage is TRBJ2-3, with 14 bases fitting TRBD2. The CDR3 spans 14 residues. V gave up 7 bases and J gave up 6 bases; unmatched junction bases: 3. Per the germline V gene, CDR1 is SEHNR and CDR2 is FQNEAQ (reference sequence). DNA for the CDR3: TGTGCCAGCATCCGACTAGCGGGAGGGGATACGCAGTATTTT. It yields the protein CASIRLAGGDTQYF.

The rearrangement uses TRBV28 and TRBJ2-7; D is undetermined. The germline V gene encodes CDR1 MDHEN and CDR2 SYDVKM. The CDR3 has 14 amino acids. V shed 3 bases and J shed 5 bases, with 14 bases lying between them. The DNA for the CDR3 is TGTGCCAGCAGTTTTAATTTGGCGCCGAACGAGCAGTACTTC. Its protein product is CASSFNLAPNEQYF.

V is TRBV5-1 and J is TRBJ2-1; TRBD1 agrees at 10 bases. V lost 4 bases to trimming and J lost 7 bases; unmatched junction nucleotides: 17. The germline CDR1 and CDR2 sequences are SGHRS and YFSETQ. The CDR3 has 18 residues. Here the CDR3 reads CASSPGGADRGLVNEQFF. Written as DNA, the CDR3 is TGCGCCAGCAGCCCGGGGGGGGCTGACAGGGGGCTTGTGAATGAGCAGTTCTTC.

The chain carries TRBV5-6 and TRBJ1-1, with 10 nucleotides matching TRBD1. The J segment lost 5 bases and the V segment lost 6 bases, leaving 4 bases of the junction unmatched. Looked up from germline, CDR1 is SGHDT and CDR2 is YYEEEE. The CDR3 is 13 residues long. The CDR3 region is CASKGQGWTEAFF. In DNA, the CDR3 is TGTGCCAGCAAGGGACAGGGGTGGACTGAAGCTTTCTTT.

The chain combines TRBV12-3 or TRBV12-4 with TRBJ1-5; no firm D call. The CDR3 is made up of 14 amino acids. V shed 3 bases and J shed 0 bases, with 6 bases lying between them. The CDR3 here is CASSLNPSNQPQHF. CDR3 nucleotides: TGTGCCAGCAGTTTGAACCCTAGCAATCAGCCCCAGCATTTT.

This clonotype was found a few times. This rearrangement joins TRBV29-1 to TRBJ2-6, with D tentatively TRBD1 (7 bases). The CDR3 is 17 amino acids. Germline V gene sequence: CDR1 SQVTM, CDR2 ANQGSEA. V lost 4 bases to trimming and J lost 1 base, with 17 bases between them. The CDR3 DNA reads as TGCAGCGTTGGGAGGGACAGTCCTCGTTCTGGGGCCAACGTCCTGACTTTC. This translates into CSVGRDSPRSGANVLTF.

This clonotype has at least ten counts. The gene calls are TRBV29-1 and TRBJ2-3; D is unclear. The germline V gene encodes CDR1 SQVTM and CDR2 ANQGSEA. With 0 bases removed from V and 10 bases from J, the gap between germline ends came to 26 bases. The length of the CDR3 is 17 residues. In DNA form, the CDR3 reads TGCAGCGTTGAAGATCTGTGGTATGGCGACCCCGCGACTGCGCAGTATTTT. This gives the protein CSVEDLWYGDPATAQYF.

The J gene is TRBJ2-3, the V gene TRBV7-3; D ambiguous. The CDR3 covers 15 residues. Trimming removed 0 bases from V and 3 bases from J, with 10 bases in between. Germline assignment: CDR1 SGHTA and CDR2 FQGTGA. The CDR3 sequence: CASSLTLTTTDTQYF. CDR3 sequence (DNA): TGTGCCAGCAGCTTAACCCTAACAACGACAGATACGCAGTATTTT. The full variable domain, its missing parts supplied by reference TRBV7-3 and TRBJ2-3, is GAGVSQTPSNKVTEKGKYVELRCDPISGHTALYWYRQSLGQGPEFLIYFQGTGAADDSGLPNDRFFAVRPEGSVSTLKIQRTERGDSAVYLCASSLTLTTTDTQYFGPGTRLTVL.